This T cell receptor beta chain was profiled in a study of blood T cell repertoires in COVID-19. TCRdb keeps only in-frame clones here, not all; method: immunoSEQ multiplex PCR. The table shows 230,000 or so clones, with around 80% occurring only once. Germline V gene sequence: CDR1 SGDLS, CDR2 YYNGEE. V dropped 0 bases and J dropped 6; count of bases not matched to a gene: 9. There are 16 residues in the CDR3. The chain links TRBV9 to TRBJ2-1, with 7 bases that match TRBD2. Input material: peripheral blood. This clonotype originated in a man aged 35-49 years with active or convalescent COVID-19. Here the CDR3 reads CASSVAPAGVPNEQFF. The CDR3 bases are TGTGCCAGCAGCGTAGCACCCGCGGGAGTTCCCAATGAGCAGTTCTTC.